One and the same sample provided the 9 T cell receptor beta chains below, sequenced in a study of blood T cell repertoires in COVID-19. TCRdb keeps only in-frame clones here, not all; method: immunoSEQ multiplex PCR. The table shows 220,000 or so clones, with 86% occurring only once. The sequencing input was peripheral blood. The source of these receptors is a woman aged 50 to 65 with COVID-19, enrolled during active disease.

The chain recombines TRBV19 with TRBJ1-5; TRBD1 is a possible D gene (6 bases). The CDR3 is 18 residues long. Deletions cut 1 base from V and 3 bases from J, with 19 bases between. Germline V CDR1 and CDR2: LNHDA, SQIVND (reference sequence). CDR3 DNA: TGTGCCAGTAGTATAGTCAGGGGAAACTTTGAATCCAATCAGCCCCAGCATTTT. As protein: CASSIVRGNFESNQPQHF.

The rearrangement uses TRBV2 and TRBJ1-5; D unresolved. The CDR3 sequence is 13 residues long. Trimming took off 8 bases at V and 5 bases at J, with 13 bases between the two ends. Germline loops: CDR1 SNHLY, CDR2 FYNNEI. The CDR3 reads CASRLAEDQPQHF. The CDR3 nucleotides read TGTGCCAGCCGGTTAGCGGAGGATCAGCCCCAGCATTTT.

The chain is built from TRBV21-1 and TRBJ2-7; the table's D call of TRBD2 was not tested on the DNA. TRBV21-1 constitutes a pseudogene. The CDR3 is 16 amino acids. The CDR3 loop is CASSETDSRFSYEQYV. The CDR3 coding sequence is TGTGCCAGCAGCGAGACCGATTCTAGGTTCTCCTACGAGCAGTACGTC.

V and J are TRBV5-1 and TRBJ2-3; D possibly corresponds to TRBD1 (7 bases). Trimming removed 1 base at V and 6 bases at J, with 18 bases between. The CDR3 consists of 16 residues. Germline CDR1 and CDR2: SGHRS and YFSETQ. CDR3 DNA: TGCGCCAGCAGCTTGATCGGCAGGGGGGAATTCGATACGCAGTATTTT. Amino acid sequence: CASSLIGRGEFDTQYF.

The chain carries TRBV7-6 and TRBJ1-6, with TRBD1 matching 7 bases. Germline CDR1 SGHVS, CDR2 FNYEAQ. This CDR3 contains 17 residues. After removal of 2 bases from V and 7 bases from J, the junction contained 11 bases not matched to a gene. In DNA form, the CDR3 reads TGTGCCAGCAGCTTACGACAGGGCCAAGGGATGAATTCACCCCTCCACTTT. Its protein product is CASSLRQGQGMNSPLHF. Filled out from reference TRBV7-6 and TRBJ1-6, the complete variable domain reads GAGVSQSPRYKVTKRGQDVALRCDPISGHVSLYWYRQALGQGPEFLTYFNYEAQQDKSGLPNDRFSAERPEGSISTLTIQRTEQRDSAMYRCASSLRQGQGMNSPLHFGNGTRLTVT.

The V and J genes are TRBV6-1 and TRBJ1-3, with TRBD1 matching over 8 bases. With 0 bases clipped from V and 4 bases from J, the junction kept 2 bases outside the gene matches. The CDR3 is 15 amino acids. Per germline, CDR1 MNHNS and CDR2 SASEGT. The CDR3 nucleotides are TGTGCCAGCAGTGAAGCGGACAGGGCAGGAAACACCATATATTTT. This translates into CASSEADRAGNTIYF.

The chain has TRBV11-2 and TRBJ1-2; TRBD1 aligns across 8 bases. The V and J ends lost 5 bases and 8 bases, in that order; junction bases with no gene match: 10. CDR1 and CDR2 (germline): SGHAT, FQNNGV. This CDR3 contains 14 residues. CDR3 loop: CASSGRRTGIGYTF. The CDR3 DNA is TGTGCCAGCAGCGGCAGAAGGACAGGGATAGGCTACACCTTC.

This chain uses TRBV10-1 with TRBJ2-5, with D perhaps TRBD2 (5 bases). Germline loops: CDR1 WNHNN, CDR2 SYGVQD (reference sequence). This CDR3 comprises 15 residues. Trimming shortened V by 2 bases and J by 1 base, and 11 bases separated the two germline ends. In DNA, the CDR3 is TGCGCCAGCAGTGAGAGGGCTGGAGGCCAAGAGACCCAGTACTTC. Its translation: CASSERAGGQETQYF.

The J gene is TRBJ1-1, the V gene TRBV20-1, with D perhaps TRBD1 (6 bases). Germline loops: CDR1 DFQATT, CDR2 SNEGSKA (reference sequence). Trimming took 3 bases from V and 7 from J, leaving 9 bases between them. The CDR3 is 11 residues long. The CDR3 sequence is CSASQGLEAFF. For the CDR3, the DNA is TGCAGTGCTAGTCAGGGGCTTGAAGCTTTCTTT.